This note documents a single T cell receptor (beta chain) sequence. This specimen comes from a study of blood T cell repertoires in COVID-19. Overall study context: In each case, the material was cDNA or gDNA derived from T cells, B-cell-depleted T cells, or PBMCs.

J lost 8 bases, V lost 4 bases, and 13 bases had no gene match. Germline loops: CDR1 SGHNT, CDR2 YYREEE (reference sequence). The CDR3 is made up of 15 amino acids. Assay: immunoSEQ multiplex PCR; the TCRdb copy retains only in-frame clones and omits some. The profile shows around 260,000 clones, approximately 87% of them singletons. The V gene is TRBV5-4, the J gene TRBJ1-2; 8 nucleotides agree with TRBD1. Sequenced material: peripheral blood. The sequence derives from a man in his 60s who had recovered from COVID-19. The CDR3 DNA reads TGTGCCAGCAGCCCGGAATCGACAGGGGAGGGCGGCTACACCTTC. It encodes CASSPESTGEGGYTF. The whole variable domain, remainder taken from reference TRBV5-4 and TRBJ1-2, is ETGVTQSPTHLIKTRGQQVTLRCSSQSGHNTVSWYQQALGQGPQFIFQYYREEENGRGNFPPRFSGLQFPNYSSELNVNALELDDSALYLCASSPESTGEGGYTFGSGTRLTVV.